The entry that follows covers one TCR beta chain sequence. The sample is drawn from a study of CD8 T cells in Susac syndrome. Random hexamers were used to reverse transcribe the RNA input (about 0.5 to 1 ug). It was immunoSEQ multiplex PCR that amplified TCR beta CDR3 across 54 Vbeta and 13 Jbeta. TCRdb re-called the immunoSEQ multiplex PCR reads with MiXCR, one entry per CDR3 protein. Here the sample spans a few hundred thousand distinct CDR3 sequences, 65% to 90% being singletons. Trimming removed 3 bases at V and 7 bases at J, with 13 bases between. The CDR3 runs to 12 residues. Germline CDR1 is SQVTM and CDR2 is ANQGSEA.

The sample consisted of CD8+ T cells from PBMCs. This receptor was obtained from a human donor with multiple sclerosis. J is TRBJ2-7 and V is TRBV29-1, with D maybe TRBD2 (5 bases). The CDR3 loop is CSVEGNTGEQYF. The DNA of the CDR3 is TGCAGCGTTGAGGGGAACACGGGGGAGCAGTACTTC.